This entry lists 28 T cell receptor beta chains sequenced from one sample in a study of early T cells in non-severe SARS-CoV-2 infection (dated by TCRdb to about 2021). Library preparation was by 5' RACE. Sequencing instrument: NextSeq 500. TCRdb reprocessing: public reads trimmed at Q25 with fastp, clones called with MiXCR, in-frame beta chains kept. Identical CDR3 protein sequences are pooled into one entry, listed with their most common genes and DNA. The sample table lists tens of thousands of distinct CDR3 sequences, 20% to 25% of them with a count of one. About 15% of the sample comes from the top ten. The input for sequencing was whole blood, taken at baseline. These receptors all stem from an adult who was a healthcare worker with PCR-confirmed SARS-CoV-2 infection or an uninfected control (not recorded which).

V is TRBV16 and J is TRBJ2-7; the D is unclear. V was trimmed by 3 bases and J by 0 bases, leaving 9 bases between them. Germline V gives CDR1 KGHSY, CDR2 FQNENV. The CDR3 spans 14 residues. The CDR3 DNA follows: TGTGCCAGCAGCCAGTCCCGGTCCTCCTACGAGCAGTACTTC. Protein product: CASSQSRSSYEQYF.

This clonotype was seen only a few times. The CDR3 region is CASSPRTAYNEQFF. CDR3 nucleotides: TGTGCCAGCAGTCCGAGGACAGCCTACAATGAGCAGTTCTTC. The chain carries TRBV7-9 and TRBJ2-1, with TRBD1 as a possible D gene (6 bases). V lost 6 bases to trimming and J lost 2 bases, with 11 bases between them. In germline, CDR1 is SEHNR, CDR2 FQNEAQ (reference sequence). The CDR3 is made up of 14 amino acids.

This clonotype showed up just a few times. The J gene is TRBJ1-1, the V gene TRBV3-1; D call uncertain. CDR3 length equals 14 residues. Germline lookup yields CDR1 LGHDT and CDR2 YNNKEL (reference sequence). V lost 4 bases to trimming and J lost 0 bases, with 9 bases between them. CDR3 DNA sequence: TGTGCCAGCAGCCGGAGCGGCCTGAACACTGAAGCTTTCTTT. This gives the protein CASSRSGLNTEAFF.

This rearrangement joins TRBV20-1 to TRBJ1-2; D might be TRBD1 (5 bases). Germline V lookup: CDR1 DFQATT, CDR2 SNEGSKA (reference sequence). The CDR3 covers 13 residues. V was pared by 6 bases and J by 8 bases, with 19 bases between. The CDR3 nucleotides are TGCAGTGCCTCGCCGGAACCCGGGGGAGGCTACACCTTC. It is translated as CSASPEPGGGYTF.

V and J are TRBV6-2 or TRBV6-3 and TRBJ2-5; D is tentatively TRBD1 or TRBD2 (5 bases each). This CDR3 is built from 13 residues. The ends were cut back, 2 bases at V and 7 bases at J, with 11 bases in the middle. Germline CDR1 reads MNHEY; CDR2 reads SVGEGT. The CDR3 nucleotides are TGTGCCAGCAGTTACCTACAGGCGGGGACCCAGTACTTC. Its protein product is CASSYLQAGTQYF.

The chain combines TRBV29-1 with TRBJ1-1; D may be TRBD1 (5 bases). This CDR3 spans 12 amino acids. V lost 5 bases and J lost 3, with 10 bases in between. Germline V CDR1 and CDR2: SQVTM, ANQGSEA. The CDR3 here is CSVQRRDTEAFF. CDR3 coding DNA: TGCAGCGTTCAGCGCAGGGACACTGAAGCTTTCTTT.

V gene TRBV7-7 combines with J gene TRBJ2-1; no reliable D call. Trimming pared 2 bases from V and 1 base from J, leaving 9 bases between. In germline, CDR1 is SSHAT, CDR2 FNYEAQ (reference sequence). CDR3 length equals 15 residues. The CDR3 DNA sequence: TGTGCCAGCAGCTTATCTGGGGAATCCTACAATGAGCAGTTCTTC. Protein product: CASSLSGESYNEQFF.

Only a few counts were recorded for this clonotype. The chain employs TRBV3-1 and TRBJ2-7, with D perhaps TRBD2 (5 bases). V dropped 1 base and J dropped 3 bases, with 13 bases sitting between them. The CDR3 spans 15 residues. In germline, CDR1 is LGHDT, CDR2 YNNKEL (reference sequence). The CDR3 coding sequence is TGTGCCAGCAGCCAAGGGTCCGCTAGCCTCTACGAGCAGTACTTC. Its translation is CASSQGSASLYEQYF.

V usage is TRBV3-1 and J usage is TRBJ1-1; weak D call: TRBD1 (5 bases). Trimming took 3 bases from V and 11 from J, leaving 22 bases between them. Germline CDR1 reads LGHDT; CDR2 reads YNNKEL (reference sequence). The CDR3 loop spans 15 amino acids. The CDR3 DNA follows: TGTGCCAGCAGCCAGGGCGGCAGGGCGTTTCCATCCGCTTTCTTT. This translates into CASSQGGRAFPSAFF.

This chain uses TRBV7-9 with TRBJ2-1; maybe TRBD1 (5 bases). Per the germline V gene, CDR1 is SEHNR and CDR2 is FQNEAQ (reference sequence). The germline V and J ends were trimmed by 6 bases and 6 bases, with 15 bases remaining between them. The CDR3 is 14 residues long. Here the CDR3 reads CASRRGQGPNEQFF. CDR3 DNA sequence: TGTGCCAGCAGACGCGGTCAGGGCCCCAATGAGCAGTTCTTC. Variable domain in full (rest from reference TRBV7-9 and TRBJ2-1): DTGVSQNPRHKITKRGQNVTFRCDPISEHNRLYWYRQTLGQGPEFLTYFQNEAQLEKSRLLSDRFSAERPKGSFSTLEIQRTEQGDSAMYLCASRRGQGPNEQFFGPGTRLTVL.

This clonotype was counted a few times. One end of the junction is discordant with germline, which a read error may explain. V is TRBV6-1 and J is TRBJ2-7; 9 nucleotides line up with TRBD1. CDR3 size: 15 residues. Germline CDR1 is MNHNS and CDR2 is SASEGT. The CDR3 DNA sequence: TGCGCCAGCAGCGGGACAGGGAGCCAACTCTACGAGCAGTACTTC. Translating it yields CASSGTGSQLYEQYF.

This clonotype showed up just a few times. The chain has TRBV18 and TRBJ2-7, with 7 positions matching TRBD2. The length of the CDR3 is 14 residues. Germline trimming cut 3 bases from V and 6 bases from J; bases unmatched to any gene: 8. Germline V gives CDR1 KGHSH, CDR2 LQKENI. CDR3 nucleotide sequence: TGTGCCAGCTCACCCGGACTAGGGAGTCTCGAGCAGTACTTC. This codes for CASSPGLGSLEQYF.

The V gene is TRBV3-1, the J gene TRBJ2-7, with no clear D. Per germline, CDR1 LGHDT and CDR2 YNNKEL (reference sequence). The CDR3 runs to 14 residues. Trimming stripped 4 bases from V and 3 bases from J, with 13 bases between. The CDR3 here is CASSPGRRSYEQYF. CDR3 DNA: TGTGCCAGCAGCCCTGGGCGCAGAAGCTACGAGCAGTACTTC.

CDR3 sequence: CASSLSHPAGIRGDWDTQYF. The CDR3 region has the DNA TGTGCCAGCAGTTTATCACACCCGGCTGGGATCCGGGGGGACTGGGATACGCAGTATTTT. This sequence joins TRBV12-3 or TRBV12-4 and TRBJ2-3; 7 positions agree with TRBD2. V shed 2 bases and J 6 bases; nucleotides not matched to a gene: 23. The CDR3 runs 20 residues.

This clonotype was counted between two and nine times. V usage is TRBV20-1 and J usage is TRBJ2-3; TRBD2 matches 12 bases. Germline V gene data show CDR1 as DFQATT and CDR2 as SNEGSKA (reference sequence). Trimming cost V 3 bases and J 1 base; bases outside gene matches: 5. This CDR3 region has 16 residues. The CDR3 sequence is CSASLRTSGGTDTQYF. As DNA, the CDR3 is TGCAGTGCTAGCCTTCGGACTAGCGGGGGCACAGATACGCAGTATTTT.

The rearrangement joins TRBV12-3 or TRBV12-4 to TRBJ2-5; TRBD2 matches at 9 bases. V gave up 3 bases and J gave up 0 bases; unmatched junction bases: 5. CDR3 size: 16 residues. As DNA, the CDR3 is TGTGCCAGCAGTTTTAGGAGCGGGGGGTACCAAGAGACCCAGTACTTC. Its protein is CASSFRSGGYQETQYF.

The rearrangement uses TRBV3-1 and TRBJ1-1, with no clear D. Trimming stripped 4 bases from V and 1 base from J, with 7 bases between. This CDR3 is 13 amino acids long. From germline, CDR1 is LGHDT and CDR2 YNNKEL (reference sequence). The DNA of the CDR3 is TGTGCCAGCAGCCCTATTCGGAACACTGAAGCTTTCTTT. Its protein is CASSPIRNTEAFF.

J is TRBJ1-4 and V is TRBV7-6, with 8 nucleotides matching TRBD1. V lost 6 bases to trimming and J lost 7 bases; unmatched junction nucleotides: 7. This CDR3 is 14 amino acids long. The V gene's germline CDR1 is SGHVS and CDR2 FNYEAQ. The CDR3 nucleotides are TGTGCCAGCAGTCGCCAGGGGGCGAGTGAAAAACTGTTTTTT. Its protein is CASSRQGASEKLFF.

The sample holds a few counts of this clonotype. This chain links TRBV7-9 with TRBJ2-1; 9 bases map to TRBD2. Germline V CDR1 and CDR2: SEHNR, FQNEAQ (reference sequence). The CDR3 length is 16 residues. Trimming removed 5 bases from V and 0 bases from J; junction bases left unmatched: 5. CDR3 nucleotide sequence: TGTGCCAGCAGCCAGGGACTAGCCATCTCCTACAATGAGCAGTTCTTC. This gives the protein CASSQGLAISYNEQFF.

Only a few counts were recorded for this clonotype. The gene calls are TRBV5-1 and TRBJ2-5, with TRBD2 identical over 7 bases. The CDR3 runs to 16 residues. V lost 1 base, J lost 2 bases, and 8 bases stayed unmatched. The germline V gene encodes CDR1 SGHRS and CDR2 YFSETQ. CDR3 in DNA: TGCGCCAGCAGCTTGTCGACTAGCAGAACACAAGAGACCCAGTACTTC. This sequence encodes CASSLSTSRTQETQYF.

This clonotype has more than one count but fewer than ten. The gene calls are TRBV5-1 and TRBJ2-5; D may be TRBD1 (6 bases). Trimming removed 1 base from V and 2 bases from J, with 12 bases in between. Germline V CDR1 and CDR2: SGHRS, YFSETQ. The CDR3 contains 15 residues. The CDR3 loop reads CASSLFQGTQETQYF. CDR3 coding DNA: TGCGCCAGCAGCTTGTTCCAGGGGACGCAAGAGACCCAGTACTTC.

This chain's CDR3 is CASSPGTGSYEQYF. The CDR3 DNA sequence: TGTGCCAGCAGCCCGGGGACAGGCTCCTACGAGCAGTACTTC. The chain employs TRBV12-3 or TRBV12-4 and TRBJ2-7; 8 nucleotides match TRBD1. J lost 0 bases, V lost 6 bases, and 4 bases had no gene match. This CDR3 comprises 14 residues.

A single count supports this clonotype. The chain has TRBV12-3 or TRBV12-4 and TRBJ1-1; D call uncertain. Trimming stripped 2 bases from V and 2 bases from J, with 9 bases between. This CDR3 contains 14 residues. DNA for the CDR3: TGTGCCAGCAGTTTAATGCAGAAAAACACTGAAGCTTTCTTT. As protein: CASSLMQKNTEAFF.

J is TRBJ2-2 and V is TRBV7-6, with 11 bases fitting TRBD2. CDR3 size: 16 residues. The ends lost 6 bases at V and 9 bases at J; junction bases unmatched: 12. CDR1 SGHVS and CDR2 FNYEAQ come from the germline V gene. CDR3 coding DNA: TGTGCCAGCAGTTCTACCGGGACTAGCGGACTTCGGGAGCTGTTTTTT. Encoded protein: CASSSTGTSGLRELFF.

This clonotype came up many times. This rearrangement joins TRBV27 to TRBJ2-1; D is unclear. This CDR3 region has 11 residues. The V gene's germline CDR1 is MNHEY and CDR2 SMNVEV (reference sequence). Trimming removed 1 base at V and 8 bases at J, with 3 bases between. CDR3: CASSLLHEQFF. The CDR3, as DNA: TGTGCCAGCAGTTTATTGCATGAGCAGTTCTTC.

This clonotype showed up just a few times. The chain employs TRBV5-6 and TRBJ2-1; 7 nucleotides match TRBD1. CDR1 SGHDT and CDR2 YYEEEE come from the germline V gene. The CDR3 runs to 20 residues. The V segment lost 4 bases and the J segment 2 bases; nucleotides outside the gene matches: 21. CDR3 region: CASSRWRSGGYREAYNEQFF. In DNA form, the CDR3 reads TGTGCCAGCAGCCGTTGGAGGTCAGGGGGTTATCGAGAAGCCTACAATGAGCAGTTCTTC.

This rearrangement joins TRBV12-3 or TRBV12-4 to TRBJ1-1; a possible D gene is TRBD1 (6 bases). The CDR3 has 13 amino acids. Trimming took off 8 bases at V and 0 bases at J, with 10 bases between the two ends. CDR3 nucleotide sequence: TGTGCCAGCGGGGGACAAATGAACACTGAAGCTTTCTTT. It yields the protein CASGGQMNTEAFF.

The rearrangement joins TRBV7-6 to TRBJ1-1, with D unresolved. The germline V gene encodes CDR1 SGHVS and CDR2 FNYEAQ. The CDR3 has 13 amino acids. Trimming cost V 2 bases and J 6 bases, with 10 bases left between them. The CDR3 here is CASSLRGRAEAFF. DNA of the CDR3: TGTGCCAGCAGCTTACGGGGAAGGGCTGAAGCTTTCTTT.